This TCR beta chain came from a study of blood T cell repertoires in COVID-19. Study-level background: COVID-19 samples, acute and convalescent, were from the United States, Italy and Spain. Sample material is recorded as cDNA or gDNA derived from T cells, B-cell-depleted T cells, or PBMCs.

Per the study methods: Reference gene primer amplification gave estimated nucleated cell counts. The table came from immunoSEQ multiplex PCR; TCRdb's copy has only in-frame clones and leaves some out. V, J and clone size are taken as reported in that table, and D and trimming were inferred from the DNA itself. The sample holds fewer than 300,000 clones, less than 90% seen once. This clone was recorded once. The sample comprised peripheral blood. The TCR sequence derives from a woman aged 70 to 79 with active or convalescent COVID-19.

In DNA, the CDR3 is TGTGCCAGCAGCCTGACAGCGAACACTGAAGCTTTCTTT. This sequence encodes CASSLTANTEAFF. The V call is TRBV2, the J call TRBJ1-1; tentative D call: TRBD1 (5 bases). Per the germline V gene, CDR1 is SNHLY and CDR2 is FYNNEI. The CDR3 has 13 amino acids. Trimming took off 6 bases at V and 1 base at J, with 9 bases between the two ends.